This T cell receptor beta chain is drawn from a study of regulatory T cells in long-lasting Graves disease. This clonotype was seen ten or more times. TCR beta libraries were built with iRepertoire HTBI primers and Arm-PCR of CDR3 regions. TCRdb independently ran MiXCR on the multiplex PCR reads; one entry per CDR3 protein. The data show under 500,000 distinct CDR3 sequences, 15% to 20% seen once. Trimming took 6 bases from V and 6 from J; bases not matched to a gene: 17. Looked up from germline, CDR1 is SGHTA and CDR2 is FQGTGA. CDR3 length: 17 amino acids. Specified time point: newly diagnosed GD, antithyroid drugs for less than 3 months. Scientists built the TCR library using RNA that was extracted from PBMCs. This sample was also put to use in a study of T cells in Graves' hyperthyroidism and ophthalmopathy.

The receptor's source is a woman in her 30s with Graves disease. The chain carries TRBV7-3 and TRBJ1-2, with 9 positions matching TRBD1. The sequencing here drew on peripheral blood mononuclear cells (PBMCs), taken at new diagnosis, from a patient treated with antithyroid drugs. The CDR3 sequence is CASRPPGQGPLFDGYTF. CDR3 DNA sequence: TGTGCCAGCAGACCCCCGGGACAGGGACCCTTATTCGATGGCTACACCTTC.